This is a list of T cell receptor beta chains from one sample in a study of blood T cells in healthy people across ages. TCRdb ran MiXCR on the 5' RACE reads and lists one entry per CDR3 protein. The sample holds 1.5 million to 2 million distinct CDR3 sequences, around 36% seen once. Sequencing used blood. Receptors originate from a woman in her thirties in good health. Both conserved end residues are part of each CDR3. The D gene is left open where the match is weak. Clone size, where shown, is once, few, many, or a class for clones that have expanded.

d_gene,abundance,v_gene,j_gene,CDR3aa,CDR3nt
NA,NA,TRBV6-1,TRBJ1-5,CATRTVVNQPQHF,TGTGCCACCCGGACAGTTGTTAATCAGCCCCAGCATTTT
NA,NA,TRBV28,TRBJ2-5,CASSLLRRSAGTDQETQYF,TGTGCCAGCAGTTTGCTTAGGAGGTCTGCGGGGACCGACCAAGAGACCCAGTACTTC
TRBD1,NA,TRBV7-9,TRBJ2-7,CASSFPTGGFSYEQYF,TGTGCCAGCAGCTTCCCCACAGGGGGCTTTAGCTACGAGCAGTACTTC
NA,NA,TRBV5-4,TRBJ1-1,CASSSGGRDTEAFF,TGTGCCAGCAGCTCGGGGGGTAGAGACACTGAAGCTTTCTTT
TRBD2,NA,TRBV15,TRBJ2-7,CATSTGSGRLGEQYF,TGTGCCACCTCCACCGGCAGCGGGAGGCTGGGAGAGCAGTACTTC
NA,few,TRBV10-3,TRBJ1-5,CAISGSNQPQHF,TGTGCCATCAGTGGTAGCAATCAGCCCCAGCATTTT
NA,many,TRBV5-1,TRBJ2-3,CASSLGGRSTDTQYF,TGTGCCAGCAGCTTAGGAGGACGTAGCACAGATACGCAGTATTTT
NA,few,TRBV11-2,TRBJ2-4,CASSFNPGFKENIQYF,TGTGCCAGCAGCTTTAATCCCGGTTTTAAAGAAAACATTCAGTACTTC
NA,NA,TRBV20-1,TRBJ1-1,CSAPGRKNTEAFF,TGCAGTGCCCCGGGACGTAAGAACACTGAAGCTTTCTTT
NA,many,TRBV7-3,TRBJ2-1,CASSLTSSSGNEQFF,TGTGCCAGCAGCTTAACCTCGTCGTCTGGTAATGAGCAGTTCTTC
NA,many,TRBV29-1,TRBJ1-2,CSVVGRPLITF,TGCAGCGTTGTGGGCAGACCCCTGATCACCTTC
NA,NA,TRBV7-2,TRBJ2-7,CASSQRNTWGFDEQYF,TGTGCCAGCAGCCAAAGGAATACATGGGGGTTTGACGAGCAGTACTTC
NA,NA,TRBV7-8,TRBJ1-1,CASSPLEGPNTEAFF,TGTGCCAGCAGCCCCCTGGAGGGGCCGAACACTGAAGCTTTCTTT
TRBD1,NA,TRBV28,TRBJ2-7,CASSSGTGIEEQYF,TGTGCCAGCAGTTCCGGGACAGGGATAGAAGAGCAGTACTTC
TRBD2,NA,TRBV20-1,TRBJ2-5,CSARKTSAGRQETQYF,TGCAGTGCTAGGAAGACTAGCGCGGGTCGACAAGAGACCCAGTACTTC
NA,few,TRBV12-3/TRBV12-4,TRBJ2-1,CASSPHPTGKDYNEQFF,TGTGCCAGCAGTCCCCACCCCACAGGGAAAGATTACAATGAGCAGTTCTTC
TRBD1,NA,TRBV7-8,TRBJ2-7,CASSLVKGAVYEQYF,TGTGCCAGCAGCTTAGTAAAGGGGGCGGTGTACGAGCAGTACTTC
NA,NA,TRBV28,TRBJ1-2,CASSNPGVGYGYTF,TGTGCCAGCAGTAACCCGGGGGTGGGCTATGGCTACACCTTC
NA,NA,TRBV27,TRBJ2-1,CASSYGWVNEQFF,TGTGCCAGCAGTTATGGTTGGGTCAATGAGCAGTTCTTC
NA,NA,TRBV6-5,TRBJ2-5,CASTGPGIWTETQYF,TGTGCCAGCACCGGCCCAGGGATATGGACCGAGACCCAGTACTTC
TRBD1,NA,TRBV5-8,TRBJ2-4,CASSLWSGTGVAKNIQYF,TGTGCCAGCAGCTTGTGGTCCGGGACAGGGGTGGCCAAAAACATTCAGTACTTC
NA,NA,TRBV24-1,TRBJ2-3,CATSDPGYSTDTQYF,TGTGCCACCAGTGACCCAGGTTATTCCACAGATACGCAGTATTTT
NA,NA,TRBV15,TRBJ1-4,CATSRDPLGARLDANEKLFF,TGTGCCACCAGCAGAGATCCTTTAGGGGCAAGGCTGGATGCTAATGAAAAACTGTTTTTT
NA,NA,TRBV20-1,TRBJ1-2,CSAGPTANYGYTF,TGCAGTGCCGGACCGACTGCAAACTATGGCTACACCTTC
NA,NA,TRBV2,TRBJ1-5,CASTAQTNQPQHF,TGTGCCAGCACGGCTCAGACCAATCAGCCCCAGCATTTT
TRBD2,few,TRBV20-1,TRBJ2-1,CSAMNRAGVGYNEQFF,TGCAGTGCTATGAATAGGGCGGGAGTGGGGTACAATGAGCAGTTCTTC
NA,many,TRBV10-3,TRBJ2-7,CAIKRDYEQYF,TGTGCCATTAAAAGGGACTACGAGCAGTACTTC
TRBD1,NA,TRBV12-3/TRBV12-4,TRBJ1-5,CASSPTGGSQPQHF,TGTGCCAGCAGTCCCACAGGGGGCAGTCAGCCCCAGCATTTT
TRBD1,once,TRBV5-4,TRBJ2-7,CASSLLGQYEQYF,TGTGCCAGCAGCTTGTTGGGACAGTACGAGCAGTACTTC
NA,NA,TRBV7-9,TRBJ1-1,CASSHRASEAFF,TGTGCCAGCAGCCACAGGGCGTCCGAAGCTTTCTTT
NA,few,TRBV2,TRBJ2-5,CASSPDSYPSYEQYF,TGTGCCAGCAGCCCGGACAGTTATCCCTCCTACGAACAGTACTTC
NA,NA,TRBV4-1,TRBJ1-5,CASSHLTGQGGNQPQHF,TGCGCCAGCAGCCATCTCACAGGGCAGGGAGGCAATCAGCCCCAGCATTTT
NA,few,TRBV20-1,TRBJ2-7,CSASAAGSSYEQYF,TGCAGTGCTAGCGCTGCAGGTAGCTCCTACGAGCAGTACTTC
NA,many,TRBV7-2,TRBJ2-5,CASSLASFYGREETQYF,TGTGCCAGCAGCTTAGCCTCCTTTTACGGGAGAGAAGAGACCCAGTACTTC
TRBD2,NA,TRBV9,TRBJ2-2,CASSVLEGGYTGELFF,TGTGCCAGCAGCGTTCTGGAGGGAGGGTACACCGGGGAGCTGTTTTTT
TRBD1,few,TRBV12-5,TRBJ2-7,CASGLAHDRVYEQYF,TGTGCTAGTGGTTTGGCCCATGACAGGGTCTACGAGCAGTACTTC
NA,NA,TRBV12-3/TRBV12-4,TRBJ2-3,CASLARDTQYF,TGTGCCAGTCTTGCCAGGGATACGCAGTATTTT
TRBD2,few,TRBV5-6,TRBJ2-1,CASSRYRRLAGLHNEQFF,TGTGCCAGCAGCCGTTATCGTAGACTAGCGGGACTGCACAATGAGCAGTTCTTC
TRBD1,NA,TRBV7-9,TRBJ2-7,CASSFGTGTYYYEQYF,TGTGCCAGCAGCTTCGGGACAGGGACGTACTACTACGAGCAGTACTTC
TRBD1,NA,TRBV3-1,TRBJ1-5,CASSQASGQQPQHF,TGTGCCAGCAGCCAAGCCTCGGGACAGCAGCCCCAGCATTTT
NA,few,TRBV6-2/TRBV6-3,TRBJ2-7,CASSYNRTYEQYF,TGTGCCAGCAGTTATAACAGAACCTACGAGCAGTACTTC
NA,few,TRBV4-1,TRBJ1-4,CASSQDVRSFNEKLFF,TGCGCCAGCAGCCAAGATGTACGGTCCTTTAATGAAAAACTGTTTTTT
NA,NA,TRBV15,TRBJ1-1,CATSRAGILNTEAFF,TGTGCCACCAGCAGAGCGGGCATACTGAACACTGAAGCTTTCTTT
TRBD1,NA,TRBV27,TRBJ1-2,CASSLYVDRGRPGYGYTF,TGTGCCAGCAGTTTATATGTGGACAGGGGGCGCCCTGGCTATGGCTACACCTTC
NA,NA,TRBV28,TRBJ2-7,CASSYRPSDYEQYF,TGTGCCAGCAGTTACAGGCCTTCAGATTACGAGCAGTACTTC
TRBD1,NA,TRBV20-1,TRBJ1-6,CSALGQGTSPLHF,TGCAGTGCCCTTGGACAGGGGACTTCACCCCTCCACTTT
TRBD1,many,TRBV18,TRBJ1-5,CASSPVGGSYQPQHF,TGTGCCAGCTCACCAGTAGGGGGCTCATATCAGCCCCAGCATTTT
NA,NA,TRBV7-8,TRBJ2-1,CASSSREGVQNEQFF,TGTGCCAGCAGCTCGCGGGAAGGGGTCCAAAATGAGCAGTTCTTC
NA,few,TRBV7-6,TRBJ1-1,CASSRPRGGTDKTEAFF,TGTGCCAGCAGCCGTCCGAGAGGGGGGACTGATAAGACTGAAGCTTTCTTT
NA,NA,TRBV24-1,TRBJ2-1,CATSGGGSYNEQFF,TGTGCCACCAGTGGTGGGGGCTCCTACAATGAGCAGTTCTTC
TRBD1,few,TRBV5-1,TRBJ2-7,CASSSNPGQGKYEQYF,TGCGCCAGCAGCTCAAACCCGGGACAGGGGAAATACGAGCAGTACTTC
NA,few,TRBV10-3,TRBJ2-5,CAISVQETQYF,TGTGCCATCAGTGTTCAAGAGACCCAGTACTTC
TRBD2,few,TRBV7-2,TRBJ2-4,CASSLIAGGLGEQYF,TGTGCCAGCAGCTTAATAGCGGGAGGGTTGGGTGAGCAGTACTTC
NA,NA,TRBV28,TRBJ1-2,CASSLSDLDMYGYTF,TGTGCCAGCAGTTTATCCGACCTCGACATGTATGGCTACACCTTC